These 20 T cell receptor beta chains were all obtained from the same sample, sequenced in a study of cytomegalovirus exposure and HLA in healthy donors. Repertoires were generated with immunoSEQ multiplex PCR, while TCRdb's copy carries only in-frame clones and drops some. The data show 150,000 to 160,000 clones, with approximately 86% seen just once and around 2.1% held by the top ten. The sequenced sample was PBMCs. Receptor source: a human donor in good health.

The chain couples TRBV2 to TRBJ1-1; no reliable D call. Trimming took 8 bases from V and 5 from J, leaving 21 bases between them. Looked up from germline, CDR1 is SNHLY and CDR2 is FYNNEI. The CDR3 is 15 residues long. The chain's CDR3 is CASGEASQWATEAFF. In DNA, the CDR3 is TGTGCCAGCGGGGAGGCCTCTCAGTGGGCAACTGAAGCTTTCTTT.

This chain links TRBV29-1 with TRBJ2-1, with 9 bases that match TRBD1. The germline CDR1 and CDR2 sequences are SQVTM and ANQGSEA. This CDR3 spans 12 amino acids. V dropped 4 bases and J dropped 15; count of bases not matched to a gene: 10. CDR3 protein: CSVAGTGKGGFF. As DNA, the CDR3 is TGCAGCGTTGCCGGGACAGGGAAAGGGGGGTTCTTC.

CDR3 DNA sequence: TGCAGCGTTGTAGGGGCGGGAGGTGGGGAGACCCAGTACTTC. Amino acid sequence: CSVVGAGGGETQYF. This chain connects TRBV29-1 to TRBJ2-5; 8 bases match TRBD2. This CDR3 contains 14 residues. The V segment lost 4 bases and the J segment 5 bases; nucleotides outside the gene matches: 9. Germline V CDR1 and CDR2: SQVTM, ANQGSEA.

The chain combines TRBV7-3 with TRBJ1-2, with no clear D. The V and J ends lost 2 bases and 4 bases respectively, with 8 bases between them. Germline-derived CDR1 and CDR2 are SGHTA and FQGTGA. The CDR3 runs to 13 residues. CDR3: CASSLPGLYGYTF. In DNA, the CDR3 is TGTGCCAGCAGCTTACCGGGTCTCTATGGCTACACCTTC.

CDR3 DNA sequence: TGCGCCAGCAGCCAAGAGGGACTGGGCACAGATACGCAGTATTTT. Amino acid sequence: CASSQEGLGTDTQYF. The rearrangement links TRBV4-3 to TRBJ2-3; perhaps TRBD2 as D (6 bases). V lost 0 bases and J 1 base, leaving 8 bases between the germline ends. The germline CDR1 and CDR2 sequences are LGHNA and YSLEER. This CDR3 is 15 amino acids long.

The rearrangement links TRBV6-1 to TRBJ2-1; no clear D. The length of the CDR3 is 11 residues. Germline values: CDR1 MNHNS, CDR2 SASEGT. This CDR3 reads CVTESYNEQFF. The CDR3 DNA reads as TGTGTCACAGAGAGTTACAATGAGCAGTTCTTC.

V gene TRBV27 combines with J gene TRBJ2-1; 9 bases match TRBD2. From germline, CDR1 is MNHEY and CDR2 SMNVEV (reference sequence). The CDR3 consists of 15 residues. Trimming at V came to 6 bases and at J to 7 bases, leaving 10 bases not matched to a gene. The CDR3 protein is CASRRSWTSENEQFF. CDR3 DNA: TGTGCCAGCAGACGTTCCTGGACTAGCGAGAATGAGCAGTTCTTC.

The J gene is TRBJ1-1, the V gene TRBV27; 7 bases are shared with TRBD1. This CDR3 is built from 16 residues. The V segment lost 2 bases and the J segment 0 bases; nucleotides outside the gene matches: 6. Germline-derived CDR1 and CDR2 are MNHEY and SMNVEV (reference sequence). The CDR3 here is CASSLLTTGMNTEAFF. CDR3 bases: TGTGCCAGCAGTTTACTCACGACAGGGATGAACACTGAAGCTTTCTTT.

The chain couples TRBV7-9 to TRBJ2-1; 12 bases are a match to TRBD2. Germline V lookup: CDR1 SEHNR, CDR2 FQNEAQ (reference sequence). V trimming: 6 bases; J trimming: 8 bases; junction bases outside the gene matches: 8. The CDR3 is 15 amino acids. CDR3 DNA sequence: TGTGCCAGCAGATTCGGACTAGCGGGATTGGATGAGCAGTTCTTC. Amino acids: CASRFGLAGLDEQFF.

The V call is TRBV5-6, the J call TRBJ2-3; TRBD1 is a possible D gene (6 bases). The germline V and J ends were trimmed by 2 bases and 2 bases, with 18 bases remaining between them. The germline gives CDR1 SGHDT, CDR2 YYEEEE. The CDR3 has 17 amino acids. The CDR3 DNA follows: TGTGCCAGCAGCTTTCGCGTGAGGACAGACGACACAGATACGCAGTATTTT. This encodes CASSFRVRTDDTDTQYF.

The CDR3 DNA reads as TGTGCCAGCAGCTTGGTCGGGAGGGTCCTCGCGAATGAGCAGTTCTTC. The encoded protein is CASSLVGRVLANEQFF. J is TRBJ2-1 and V is TRBV5-4; the match to TRBD2 covers 8 bases. Germline V gene sequence: CDR1 SGHNT, CDR2 YYREEE (reference sequence). Trimming took 0 bases from V and 7 from J; bases not matched to a gene: 9. The CDR3 consists of 16 residues.

V usage is TRBV23-1 and J usage is TRBJ1-5, with 8 bases that match TRBD1. TRBV23-1 carries the ORF label, with uncertain function. V lost 0 bases, J lost 3 bases, and 10 bases stayed unmatched. The CDR3 is 18 amino acids. For the CDR3, the DNA is TGCGCCAGCAGTCAATCACTCAGGGGACAGGCTCCCAATCAGCCCCAGCATTTT. Translated: CASSQSLRGQAPNQPQHF.

The chain recombines TRBV9 with TRBJ2-2, with 12 bases fitting TRBD2. Losses at the gene ends were 0 bases for V and 0 bases for J; bases not matched to a gene: 3. Germline V lookup: CDR1 SGDLS, CDR2 YYNGEE. CDR3 length: 18 residues. The CDR3, as DNA: TGTGCCAGCAGCGTAGATACTAGCGGGAGGACGAACACCGGGGAGCTGTTTTTT. This encodes CASSVDTSGRTNTGELFF.

The chain combines TRBV4-2 with TRBJ2-1; D unresolved. The germline V and J ends were trimmed by 3 bases and 0 bases, with 15 bases remaining between them. The CDR3 runs 17 residues. The germline V gene encodes CDR1 LGHNA and CDR2 YNFKEQ. The CDR3 sequence is CASSQEPQASSYNEQFF. The CDR3, as DNA: TGTGCCAGCAGCCAGGAACCTCAGGCAAGCTCCTACAATGAGCAGTTCTTC.

The chain combines TRBV19 with TRBJ2-2, with TRBD1 as a possible D gene (6 bases). The CDR3 totals 16 residues. V was trimmed by 5 bases and J by 7 bases, leaving 20 bases between them. In germline, CDR1 is LNHDA, CDR2 SQIVND (reference sequence). DNA of the CDR3: TGTGCCAGTAGTCGGGGACAAGCAGTTAGTATCGGGGAGCTGTTTTTT. It specifies CASSRGQAVSIGELFF.

This chain connects TRBV7-3 to TRBJ2-3; the D gene is possibly TRBD1 (6 bases). The CDR3 runs 15 residues. The V and J ends lost 6 bases and 8 bases respectively, with 21 bases between them. In germline, CDR1 is SGHTA, CDR2 FQGTGA. The CDR3 is CASSLTPQGSVTQYF. The CDR3 region has the DNA TGTGCCAGCAGTCTAACCCCTCAGGGGTCGGTTACGCAGTATTTT.

The chain couples TRBV9 to TRBJ1-1; the D is unclear. V was cut by 8 bases and J by 0 bases, with 11 bases left in between. CDR3 size: 13 residues. Per the germline V gene, CDR1 is SGDLS and CDR2 is YYNGEE. The CDR3 spells CASSTDMNTEAFF. The CDR3 bases are TGTGCCAGTTCAACTGACATGAACACTGAAGCTTTCTTT.

This chain joins TRBV19 and TRBJ2-1, with TRBD1 identical over 7 bases. J gave up 3 bases and V 5 bases, and 7 bases lay outside the gene matches. CDR3 size: 15 residues. Germline values: CDR1 LNHDA, CDR2 SQIVND (reference sequence). The CDR3 DNA sequence: TGTGCCAGTAGTGGCGTGACAGGGATCTACAATGAGCAGTTCTTC. Its translation: CASSGVTGIYNEQFF.

This clone appeared once. The J gene is TRBJ1-5, the V gene TRBV7-9; D may be TRBD1 (5 bases). V was pared by 0 bases and J by 0 bases, with 12 bases between. The length of the CDR3 is 17 residues. Germline V gene sequence: CDR1 SEHNR, CDR2 FQNEAQ (reference sequence). The CDR3 sequence is CASSLAQKGYSNQPQHF. The DNA for the CDR3 is TGTGCCAGCAGCTTAGCCCAAAAGGGGTATAGCAATCAGCCCCAGCATTTT. The whole variable domain, filled in from reference TRBV7-9 and TRBJ1-5, reads DTGVSQNPRHKITKRGQNVTFRCDPISEHNRLYWYRQTLGQGPEFLTYFQNEAQLEKSRLLSDRFSAERPKGSFSTLEIQRTEQGDSAMYLCASSLAQKGYSNQPQHFGDGTRLSIL.

V gene TRBV6-5 combines with J gene TRBJ1-1; unclear D gene. The CDR3 has 14 amino acids. Germline-derived CDR1 and CDR2 are MNHEY and SVGAGI. V shed 5 bases and J shed 0 bases, with 10 bases lying between them. The CDR3 is CASSRGKMNTEAFF. The CDR3 region has the DNA TGTGCCAGCAGTCGAGGGAAGATGAACACTGAAGCTTTCTTT.